Described below is a single T cell receptor beta chain sequence and its context. A much larger clonotype is one base distant, so this may be a read error. These data originate in a study of Graves' ophthalmopathy and Graves' hyperthyroidism. The hyperthyroidism patients had a new diagnosis of under 2 months' duration and were aged 18 to 65. Beta-chain TCR CDR3 regions were amplified from RNA transcripts. An opening RT-PCR round employed HTBI primers and preceded a second-round multiplex PCR. From the multiplex PCR reads, TCRdb called clonotypes with MiXCR, one entry per CDR3 protein. The sample carries over a million distinct CDR3 sequences, about 38% recorded once. This CDR3 is built from 14 residues. Germline V gene lookup returns CDR1 SGDLS and CDR2 YYNGEE.

The specimen was peripheral blood or thyroid tissue (not recorded which). The chain links TRBV9 to TRBJ1-1; D unresolved. The receptor comes from an adult man with Graves' hyperthyroidism. In nucleotides, the CDR3 is TGTGCCAGCAGCTCCTACACGGGGAACACTGGAGCTTTCTTT. Protein sequence: CASSSYTGNTGAFF. Full variable domain (rest looked up from reference TRBV9 and TRBJ1-1): DSGVTQTPKHLITATGQRVTLRCSPRSGDLSVYWYQQSLDQGLQFLIQYYNGEERAKGNILERFSAQQFPDLHSELNLSSLELGDSALYFCASSSYTGNTGAFFGQGTRLTVV.